The clone carrying this T cell receptor beta chain was detected a few times. Its specificity is unknown. Assay: immunoSEQ multiplex PCR; the TCRdb copy retains only in-frame clones and omits some. This sample carries 35,000 to 40,000 clones, 75% to 95% of them seen once, and the ten largest clones take about 0.11%. Germline-derived CDR1 and CDR2 are MNHNS and SASEGT. V trimming: 7 bases; J trimming: 3 bases; junction bases outside the gene matches: 2. The CDR3 covers 13 residues. The data were taken from a study of regulatory dendritic cells for organ transplantation. Whole-study results and caveats: Naive CD4+ and CD8+ repertoires were highly diverse; memory CD8+ was most oligoclonal. Between individuals, the alloreactive memory CD8+ T cell pool differed considerably.

CD4+ or CD8+ T cells were sorted as naive CD45RA+ or memory CD45RO+. Sequenced sample: naive CD8+ T cells from blood. Subset denoted: CD45RA+ naive T cells. This sequence was found in a human donor in good health. This sequence joins TRBV6-1 and TRBJ1-2; TRBD1 aligns across 10 bases. CDR3 sequence: CASKGTGDYGYTF. The DNA for the CDR3 is TGTGCCAGCAAAGGGACAGGGGACTATGGCTACACCTTC.